Presented here are 31 T cell receptor beta chains from one specimen sequenced in a study of T cell responses to AZD1222 COVID-19 vaccine. The data were produced by immunoSEQ multiplex PCR, yet TCRdb's version contains in-frame clones alone and is incomplete. Among under 90,000 clones, roughly 88% were seen once, and the ten largest hold about 10%. The sequencing here drew on peripheral blood, taken 28 days after the second AZD1222 dose. The receptors come from an adult who received the AZD1222 COVID-19 vaccine.

V and J are TRBV4-1 and TRBJ1-1, with D possibly TRBD1 on 5 matching bases. With 1 base removed from V and 0 bases from J, the gap between germline ends came to 9 bases. There are 15 residues in the CDR3. Per germline, CDR1 MGHRA and CDR2 YSYEKL. Here the CDR3 DNA reads TGCGCCAGCAGCCAAGGACAGTTCATGAACACTGAAGCTTTCTTT. It encodes CASSQGQFMNTEAFF.

The rearrangement joins TRBV20-1 to TRBJ2-5; D not certain. V dropped 2 bases and J dropped 4 bases, with 2 bases sitting between them. CDR3 size: 10 residues. Germline CDR1 and CDR2: DFQATT and SNEGSKA (reference sequence). The CDR3 loop reads CSARRETQYF. CDR3 DNA: TGCAGTGCTAGACGAGAGACCCAGTACTTC.

This clone came up once. The chain carries TRBV5-1 and TRBJ2-7; perhaps TRBD1 as D (6 bases). The germline gives CDR1 SGHRS, CDR2 YFSETQ. The CDR3 extends over 15 amino acids. V shed 4 bases and J shed 3 bases, with 17 bases lying between them. Here the CDR3 reads CASSPQTTGGYEQYF. The CDR3 DNA sequence: TGCGCCAGCAGCCCCCAAACGACAGGTGGCTACGAGCAGTACTTC.

V gene TRBV5-1 combines with J gene TRBJ1-2, with a weak D call TRBD1 (5 bases). CDR3 length: 14 amino acids. Trimming took off 3 bases at V and 4 bases at J, with 13 bases between the two ends. Germline V gene sequence: CDR1 SGHRS, CDR2 YFSETQ. As DNA, the CDR3 is TGCGCCAGCAGCTATAGGACCGACAGCTATGGCTACACCTTC. This translates into CASSYRTDSYGYTF. Looking up the rest from reference TRBV5-1 and TRBJ1-2 gives the full variable domain: KAGVTQTPRYLIKTRGQQVTLSCSPISGHRSVSWYQQTPGQGLQFLFEYFSETQRNKGNFPGRFSGRQFSNSRSEMNVSTLELGDSALYLCASSYRTDSYGYTFGSGTRLTVV.

V gene TRBV2 combines with J gene TRBJ1-6; 10 bases map to TRBD1. CDR3 length: 15 residues. Germline V CDR1 and CDR2: SNHLY, FYNNEI. J was trimmed by 8 bases and V by 6 bases; bases with no gene match: 7. For the CDR3, the DNA is TGTGCCAGCAGAGAAAGACAGGGGGCTTATTCACCCCTCCACTTT. Translated: CASRERQGAYSPLHF.

V gene TRBV28 combines with J gene TRBJ1-5, with D possibly matching TRBD1 (6 bases). This CDR3 comprises 13 residues. The germline V gene encodes CDR1 MDHEN and CDR2 SYDVKM. V lost 3 bases and J lost 8, with 11 bases in between. The CDR3 coding sequence is TGTGCCAGCAGTTTGCAACAGGGTGAGCCCCAGCATTTT. Protein product: CASSLQQGEPQHF.

V and J are TRBV7-9 and TRBJ1-2; D remains ambiguous. Trimming cost V 3 bases and J 7 bases, with 6 bases left between them. The germline V gene encodes CDR1 SEHNR and CDR2 FQNEAQ (reference sequence). The CDR3 is 11 residues long. CDR3 loop: CASSLGPGYTF. CDR3 sequence (DNA): TGTGCCAGCAGCTTGGGCCCTGGCTACACCTTC.

In nucleotides, the CDR3 is TGTGCCAGCTCACCACCAAAAGTTGGGGGACAAGGGTCCTACAATGAGCAGTTCTTC. Protein: CASSPPKVGGQGSYNEQFF. The J gene is TRBJ2-1, the V gene TRBV18; TRBD1 might be the D (6 bases). This CDR3 region has 19 residues. V was cut by 0 bases and J by 1 base, with 19 bases left in between. Germline V lookup: CDR1 KGHSH, CDR2 LQKENI.

This clone was counted only a few times. The CDR3 spells CASSFSRGAYEQYF. The CDR3 DNA sequence: TGTGCCAGCAGCTTTTCCAGGGGAGCCTACGAGCAGTACTTC. This chain joins TRBV11-2 and TRBJ2-7; possibly TRBD1 for D (6 bases). Trimming stripped 3 bases from V and 2 bases from J, with 11 bases between. This CDR3 has 14 amino acids. Germline V gene data show CDR1 as SGHAT and CDR2 as FQNNGV.

The DNA of the CDR3 is TGTGCCAGCAGCCCAAGCGGGCTAGCGGGGATCTACACCGGGGAGCTGTTTTTT. Amino acid sequence: CASSPSGLAGIYTGELFF. The V gene is TRBV9, the J gene TRBJ2-2, with 9 bases fitting TRBD2. The CDR3 is 18 amino acids. Germline CDR1 is SGDLS and CDR2 is YYNGEE. V dropped 4 bases and J dropped 3; count of bases not matched to a gene: 13. The full variable domain, with the rest looked up from reference TRBV9 and TRBJ2-2, is DSGVTQTPKHLITATGQRVTLRCSPRSGDLSVYWYQQSLDQGLQFLIQYYNGEERAKGNILERFSAQQFPDLHSELNLSSLELGDSALYFCASSPSGLAGIYTGELFFGEGSRLTVL.

A single count supports this clone. The chain has TRBV10-1 and TRBJ2-1; D remains ambiguous. The V gene's germline CDR1 is WNHNN and CDR2 SYGVQD (reference sequence). The CDR3 extends over 12 amino acids. V lost 10 bases to trimming and J lost 5 bases, with 12 bases between them. The CDR3, as DNA: TGCGCCACTAAAGGCGGTGACAATGAGCAGTTCTTC. Translating gives CATKGGDNEQFF.

The chain links TRBV11-3 to TRBJ2-3; D is perhaps TRBD2 (6 bases). This CDR3 has 14 amino acids. Trimming pared 1 base from V and 2 bases from J, leaving 7 bases between. Germline V gene lookup returns CDR1 SGHNT and CDR2 YENEEA. The CDR3 DNA reads TGTGCCAGCAGCTTAGGGACTACCACAGATACGCAGTATTTT. This codes for CASSLGTTTDTQYF.

This clone was counted once. The chain is built from TRBV19 and TRBJ2-2; 8 bases align to TRBD1. Germline V gives CDR1 LNHDA, CDR2 SQIVND (reference sequence). Trimming removed 9 bases from V and 0 bases from J; junction bases left unmatched: 18. CDR3 length: 19 amino acids. The CDR3 bases are TGTGCCAGCCAGGGGTTGTGGGCCAGGGGGCCCTCGAACACCGGGGAGCTGTTTTTT. Translation: CASQGLWARGPSNTGELFF. The full variable domain, in which reference TRBV19 and TRBJ2-2 provide the parts outside the CDR3, is DGGITQSPKYLFRKEGQNVTLSCEQNLNHDAMYWYRQDPGQGLRLIYYSQIVNDFQKGDIAEGYSVSREKKESFPLTVTSAQKNPTAFYLCASQGLWARGPSNTGELFFGEGSRLTVL.

This clone was detected a few times. CDR3 residues: CASSRSVPKSGYGYTF. CDR3 sequence (DNA): TGTGCCAGCAGTAGGTCAGTCCCTAAGTCTGGCTATGGCTACACCTTC. V usage is TRBV28 and J usage is TRBJ1-2; D not resolved. In germline, CDR1 is MDHEN, CDR2 SYDVKM. Trimming shortened V by 5 bases and J by 4 bases, and 20 bases separated the two germline ends. CDR3 length: 16 residues.

The chain joins TRBV11-2 to TRBJ2-2; no reliable D call. In germline, CDR1 is SGHAT, CDR2 FQNNGV. V was cut by 4 bases and J by 6 bases, with 6 bases left in between. CDR3 length: 12 residues. The CDR3 DNA sequence: TGTGCCAGCAGCTCATACCCCGGGGAGCTGTTTTTT. Translating gives CASSSYPGELFF.

This sequence joins TRBV28 and TRBJ1-6; 7 bases are a match to TRBD1. The CDR3 spans 13 residues. Germline CDR1 is MDHEN and CDR2 is SYDVKM. V shed 8 bases, J shed 9 bases, and the junction held 7 bases outside the gene matches. As DNA, the CDR3 is TGTGCCAGCCGGGGCAGGGGGGCTTCACCCCTCCACTTT. Its protein is CASRGRGASPLHF.

The chain is built from TRBV18 and TRBJ1-3, with D unclear. The CDR3 loop spans 15 amino acids. CDR1 is KGHSH, CDR2 LQKENI, per germline. V was trimmed by 3 bases and J by 0 bases, leaving 9 bases between them. DNA for the CDR3: TGTGCCAGCTCACCCCCAGGAACCTCTGGAAACACCATATATTTT. This sequence encodes CASSPPGTSGNTIYF.

The gene calls are TRBV4-1 and TRBJ2-1; 9 nucleotides align to TRBD2. This CDR3 has 17 amino acids. Per the germline V gene, CDR1 is MGHRA and CDR2 is YSYEKL. V dropped 0 bases and J dropped 8; count of bases not matched to a gene: 11. CDR3 sequence reads: CASSQDGAGGPLDEQFF. The CDR3 bases are TGCGCCAGCAGCCAAGATGGGGCGGGGGGGCCTCTGGATGAGCAGTTCTTC.

This clone was detected once. The rearrangement joins TRBV11-2 to TRBJ2-7, with D hard to call. The CDR3 loop spans 14 amino acids. V was pared by 5 bases and J by 11 bases, with 22 bases between. The V gene's germline CDR1 is SGHAT and CDR2 FQNNGV. The CDR3 nucleotides read TGTGCCAGCAGCCCAGGCCAGGTAGCCGTTATGGAGTACTTC. Translated: CASSPGQVAVMEYF. The variable domain in full, completed from reference TRBV11-2 and TRBJ2-7, reads EAGVAQSPRYKIIEKRQSVAFWCNPISGHATLYWYQQILGQGPKLLIQFQNNGVVDDSQLPKDRFSAERLKGVDSTLKIQPAKLEDSAVYLCASSPGQVAVMEYFGPGTRLTVT.

This chain uses TRBV6-6 with TRBJ2-5, with TRBD1 identical over 8 bases. The CDR3 has 14 residues. V trimming: 4 bases; J trimming: 4 bases; junction bases outside the gene matches: 5. Per the germline V gene, CDR1 is MNHNY and CDR2 is SVGAGI (reference sequence). This CDR3 is CASSSRTGRETQYF. The CDR3 region has the DNA TGTGCCAGCAGTTCCCGGACAGGGCGAGAGACCCAGTACTTC.

This clone has just one count. The chain joins TRBV6-5 to TRBJ1-1, with 8 bases aligning to TRBD1. CDR1 is MNHEY and CDR2 is SVGAGI in the germline V gene. The CDR3 spans 13 residues. The junction had 12 bases not matched to a gene; V was cut back by 7 bases and J by 11 bases. CDR3 bases: TGTGCCAGCACTCCATACAGGGGGAAGAGGGCTTTCTTT. Translating gives CASTPYRGKRAFF.

This chain joins TRBV4-1 and TRBJ2-7; the D gene is possibly TRBD2 (7 bases). The CDR3 spans 15 residues. Germline V gives CDR1 MGHRA, CDR2 YSYEKL. Trimming cost V 0 bases and J 3 bases, with 12 bases left between them. This chain's CDR3 is CASSQDWGGGYEQYF. The CDR3 bases are TGCGCCAGCAGCCAAGATTGGGGAGGGGGCTACGAGCAGTACTTC.

The sample holds one count of this clone. This rearrangement joins TRBV5-1 to TRBJ2-2; D perhaps matches TRBD1 (5 bases). The CDR3 loop spans 16 amino acids. The germline V gene encodes CDR1 SGHRS and CDR2 YFSETQ. Trimming took 4 bases from V and 2 from J, leaving 15 bases between them. The CDR3 region is CASSQQVQENTGELFF. CDR3 sequence (DNA): TGCGCCAGCAGCCAGCAAGTACAGGAAAACACCGGGGAGCTGTTTTTT. The whole variable domain, filled in from reference TRBV5-1 and TRBJ2-2, reads KAGVTQTPRYLIKTRGQQVTLSCSPISGHRSVSWYQQTPGQGLQFLFEYFSETQRNKGNFPGRFSGRQFSNSRSEMNVSTLELGDSALYLCASSQQVQENTGELFFGEGSRLTVL.

Here the CDR3 DNA reads TGTGCCAGCAGGGGGCGGTCCAACTATGGCTACACCTTC. Protein sequence: CASRGRSNYGYTF. This sequence joins TRBV21-1 and TRBJ1-2; TRBD1, the D gene given by the table, was not confirmed from the DNA. TRBV21-1 is termed a pseudogene. The CDR3 runs to 13 residues.

This clone came up a few times. The chain has TRBV28 and TRBJ1-1; weak D call: TRBD1 (5 bases). V was trimmed by 7 bases and J by 6 bases, leaving 15 bases between them. The CDR3 runs 13 residues. CDR1 and CDR2 from the germline V gene are MDHEN and SYDVKM. The CDR3 sequence is CASNPNGGAEAFF. The CDR3 region has the DNA TGTGCCAGCAACCCTAACGGAGGGGCTGAAGCTTTCTTT.

The chain joins TRBV29-1 to TRBJ2-5; possible D gene TRBD2, 6 bases. The CDR3 has 13 amino acids. Between the trimmed V and J ends, which lost 5 bases and 5 bases, there was a span of 15 bases. CDR1 and CDR2 from the germline V gene are SQVTM and ANQGSEA. DNA of the CDR3: TGCAGCGTTATTTGGGGCCGGGGGGAGACCCAGTACTTC. This codes for CSVIWGRGETQYF.

This clone was detected once. The chain is built from TRBV28 and TRBJ2-7; D gene uncertain. Trimming cost V 3 bases and J 0 bases, with 6 bases left between them. The CDR3 length is 13 residues. CDR1 MDHEN and CDR2 SYDVKM come from the germline V gene. The CDR3 is CASSLLNSYEQYF. DNA of the CDR3: TGTGCCAGCAGTTTGCTAAACTCCTACGAGCAGTACTTC.

This clone showed up just once. This chain connects TRBV18 to TRBJ2-7; D remains ambiguous. V was pared by 5 bases and J by 7 bases, with 18 bases between. Looked up from germline, CDR1 is KGHSH and CDR2 is LQKENI. The CDR3 covers 14 residues. CDR3 in amino acids: CASSSGPSRQEQYF. The DNA for the CDR3 is TGTGCCAGCTCATCCGGTCCGTCCCGTCAAGAGCAGTACTTC.

The J gene is TRBJ2-3, the V gene TRBV3-1 (or the pseudogene TRBV3-2); D gene uncertain. V was trimmed by 4 bases and J by 4 bases, leaving 6 bases between them. This CDR3 is built from 12 residues. From germline, CDR1 is LGHDT and CDR2 YNNKEL (reference sequence). CDR3 in amino acids: CASSRLSDTQYF. DNA of the CDR3: TGTGCCAGCAGCCGACTGTCAGATACGCAGTATTTT.

The chain combines TRBV7-9 with TRBJ2-5; D uncertain. Trimming stripped 1 base from V and 3 bases from J, with 12 bases between. The germline V gene encodes CDR1 SEHNR and CDR2 FQNEAQ (reference sequence). This CDR3 spans 15 amino acids. CDR3 residues: CASSLVGGPEETQYF. The CDR3 nucleotides read TGTGCCAGCAGCTTAGTAGGCGGACCCGAAGAGACCCAGTACTTC.

This chain's CDR3 is CASSFPGEGQPQHF. In DNA, the CDR3 is TGTGCCAGCAGCTTCCCAGGGGAGGGTCAGCCCCAGCATTTT. This chain links TRBV5-4 with TRBJ1-5; possible D gene TRBD1, 6 bases. The germline V gene has CDR1 SGHNT and CDR2 YYREEE (reference sequence). This CDR3 region has 14 residues. V was cut by 2 bases and J by 6 bases, with 12 bases left in between.